In this sample, the clone carrying this TCR beta chain turned up once. What it binds is unknown. TCRdb keeps only in-frame clones here, not all; method: immunoSEQ multiplex PCR. The repertoire holds more than 20,000 clones, with roughly 86% as singletons. This sample was included in a study of T cells after posttransplantation cyclophosphamide. Germline CDR1 reads SEHNR; CDR2 reads FQNEAQ (reference sequence). Unmatched junction bases numbered 7, after V lost 5 bases and J lost 5 bases. The CDR3 is made up of 15 amino acids. Overall study results and limits: Donor CD8+ memory clones often dominated recipient blood repertoires at later times.

V gene TRBV7-9 combines with J gene TRBJ2-7, with 12 nucleotides matching TRBD1. Specimen: PBMCs. This TCR derives from a woman aged 55-69 years with a blood cancer, CMV-positive, and with a related stem cell donor. For the CDR3, the DNA is TGTGCCAGCAGCCGACCGGGACAGGGGGCCGACGAGCAGTACTTC. The encoded protein is CASSRPGQGADEQYF.